These T cell receptor beta chains were read from a single sample in a study of T cell changes during pregnancy in multiple sclerosis. Sequenced by immunoSEQ multiplex PCR; TCRdb stores in-frame clones only, minus some. The table has some 68,000 clones, 90% to 95% seen once; the top ten hold 1.3%. Sequencing used peripheral blood, obtained in the second trimester of pregnancy. These receptors were taken from a female donor in good health, enrolled as a control in a pregnancy study. CDR3s include the opening cysteine and the closing phenylalanine or tryptophan. The order of the fields is J gene, V gene, clone size, D gene, CDR3 DNA, CDR3 protein. D genes are given only for firm matches. For some rows the clone size is stated as once, few or many, or as a class when expanded; others skip it.

TRBJ1-2,TRBV5-1,.,.,TGCGCCAGCAGCGGCAGCGTATCAAACTATGGCTACACCTTC,CASSGSVSNYGYTF
TRBJ1-5,TRBV6-5,.,.,TGTGCCAGCAGCCAACAGGGCGGGAGCAATCAGCCCCAGCATTTT,CASSQQGGSNQPQHF
TRBJ2-7,TRBV19,.,TRBD1,TGTGCCAGTACGGACAGGGGGCGAGACGAGCAGTACTTC,CASTDRGRDEQYF
TRBJ1-1,TRBV29-1,.,TRBD1,TGCAGCGTTGAGTCCCCACGACAGGGGGCGGGAACTGAAGCTTTCTTT,CSVESPRQGAGTEAFF
TRBJ2-7,TRBV25-1,.,.,TGTGCCAGCAGTGAAGGGACAAACTCGCGCTACGAGCAGTACTTC,CASSEGTNSRYEQYF
TRBJ1-4,TRBV28,.,TRBD1,TGTGCCAGCAGTTTAAGGACAGGGGGCTATGAAAAACTGTTTTTT,CASSLRTGGYEKLFF
TRBJ2-6,TRBV27,.,.,TGTGCCAGCAGTGGAGCGGCCGGGGCCAACGTCCTGACTTTC,CASSGAAGANVLTF
TRBJ2-7,TRBV5-1,.,TRBD2,TGCGCCAGCAGCTTGTTTTACACTAGCGCCTCCTACGAGCAGTACTTC,CASSLFYTSASYEQYF
TRBJ2-3,TRBV6-4,.,TRBD2,TGTGCCAGCAGTGACAACGGCGGGGGGGCAGATACGCAGTATTTT,CASSDNGGGADTQYF
TRBJ2-3,TRBV5-1,.,.,TGCGCCAGCAGCTTGGCCGCTATACGGACAGATACGCAGTATTTT,CASSLAAIRTDTQYF
TRBJ2-5,TRBV28,.,.,TGTGCCAGCAGTTTAGGGACTGATCAAGAGACCCAGTACTTC,CASSLGTDQETQYF
TRBJ1-1,TRBV5-1,.,.,TGCGCCAGCAGCCCCAGGGGAGGGGAAGGAACTGAAGCTTTCTTT,CASSPRGGEGTEAFF
TRBJ2-3,TRBV28,.,TRBD2,TGTGCCAGCAGTAGAAACGATCTAGGTAGCGGGGGAAGAGATACGCAGTATTTT,CASSRNDLGSGGRDTQYF
TRBJ2-1,TRBV5-6,.,.,TGTGCCAGCAGCTTGTCTCCCTGGGGGGAGTTCTTC,CASSLSPWGEFF
TRBJ2-1,TRBV28,.,TRBD1,TGTGCCAGCAGTCTAATGGGCCTCGGGACAGGGATTGGTGAGCAGTTCTTC,CASSLMGLGTGIGEQFF
TRBJ1-1,TRBV28,.,TRBD1,TGTGCCAGCAGGCCTAGCGGGGACAGGGGGAACACTGAAGCTTTCTTT,CASRPSGDRGNTEAFF
TRBJ1-1,TRBV4-1,few,TRBD1,TGCGCCAGCAGCCAGACAGGGGGGCGAGCTTTCTTT,CASSQTGGRAFF
TRBJ2-7,TRBV19,.,TRBD2,TGTGCCAGTAGTATAGTAGGCGGGAGGGTTCAGTACTTC,CASSIVGGRVQYF
TRBJ2-7,TRBV7-3,.,.,TGTGCCAGCAGCCCCCTGGGGAGACCAGACGAGCAGTACTTC,CASSPLGRPDEQYF
TRBJ1-1,TRBV29-1,few,.,TGCAGCGTTGTAATGAACACTGAAGCTTTCTTT,CSVVMNTEAFF
TRBJ1-1,TRBV25-1,.,TRBD1,TGTGCCAGCTGGGACAGCTTAAACACTGAAGCTTTCTTT,CASWDSLNTEAFF
TRBJ1-2,TRBV5-6,.,.,TGTGCCAGCAGCGAGGCGGGTCCAACAGTAACCTATGGCTACACCTTC,CASSEAGPTVTYGYTF
TRBJ2-4,TRBV5-6,.,TRBD2,TGTGCCAGCAGCTGGGGGGGTGGAGGGGCGGCCAAAAACATTCAGTACTTC,CASSWGGGGAAKNIQYF
TRBJ2-2,TRBV30,once,.,TGTGCCTGGAGTCTATACGGTCCTGTTGAGCTGTTTTTT,CAWSLYGPVELFF
TRBJ2-2,TRBV7-9,.,.,TGTGCCAGCAGCCTCCAGGGGTCGCGGAACACCGGGGAGCTGTTTTTT,CASSLQGSRNTGELFF
TRBJ1-1,TRBV4-2,few,.,TGTGCCAGCAGCCAAGGTCTTACTGAAGCTTTCTTT,CASSQGLTEAFF
TRBJ2-1,TRBV10-3,.,.,TGTGCCATCAGTGACCCCGGTAGGGAGAGATCCTACAATGAGCAGTTCTTC,CAISDPGRERSYNEQFF
TRBJ1-1,TRBV2,.,.,TGTGCCAGCCAAGACAGGATGAACACTGAAGCTTTCTTT,CASQDRMNTEAFF
TRBJ2-1,TRBV30,.,.,TGTGCCTGGACAGGGGACTACAATGAGCAGTTCTTC,CAWTGDYNEQFF
TRBJ1-2,TRBV5-6,.,.,TGTGCCAGCAGCTTAGTGGGGGCGCTGGGTGGCTACACCTTC,CASSLVGALGGYTF
TRBJ1-1,TRBV7-6,.,.,TGTGCCAGCAGCCGCGATGGGAACACTGAAGCTTTCTTT,CASSRDGNTEAFF
TRBJ1-2,TRBV7-7,.,.,TGTGCTAGCAGCTTAGCGGAGGTCGCCTACACCTTC,CASSLAEVAYTF
TRBJ2-7,TRBV7-9,.,.,TGTGCCAGCAGCTCCTTCGCCGGGGACTCATACGAGCAGTACTTC,CASSSFAGDSYEQYF
TRBJ1-1,TRBV2,.,.,TGTGCCAGCAGTGTAATGAGAACGGAAGCTTTCTTT,CASSVMRTEAFF
TRBJ2-7,TRBV7-2,.,.,TGTGCCAGCAGCTTAAGCCCCGCGAGGTCCTACGAGCAGTACTTC,CASSLSPARSYEQYF
TRBJ2-2,TRBV5-1,.,.,TGCGCCAGCAGTCCTACAGGGTCCGGGGAGCTGTTTTTT,CASSPTGSGELFF
TRBJ2-6,TRBV5-1,.,.,TGCGCCAGCGGCAGAACAGGGTCTAGTGCTGGGGCCAACGTCCTGACTTTC,CASGRTGSSAGANVLTF
TRBJ1-4,TRBV6-1,.,TRBD1,TGTGCCAGCAGACAGGGGGGGGGTAATGAAAAACTGTTTTTT,CASRQGGGNEKLFF
TRBJ2-7,TRBV5-1,.,.,TGCGCCAGCAGCTCGGCCTACGAGCAGTACTTC,CASSSAYEQYF
TRBJ2-1,TRBV5-1,.,TRBD2,TGCGCCAGCAGGGGAGGGATTCCTTACAATGAGCAGTTCTTC,CASRGGIPYNEQFF
TRBJ1-2,TRBV15,.,TRBD1,TGTGCCACCAGCAGGGAGACAGGGAACTATGGCTACACCTTC,CATSRETGNYGYTF
TRBJ2-3,TRBV4-3,.,TRBD2,TGCGCCAGCAGCCAAGAAGTACTAGCGGGGCTCACAGATACGCAGTATTTT,CASSQEVLAGLTDTQYF
TRBJ1-2,TRBV27,once,.,TGTGCCAGCAGTCCCCGGTTCGGCTATGGCTACACCTTC,CASSPRFGYGYTF
TRBJ2-5,TRBV5-1,.,TRBD1,TGCGCCAGCAGCTCTGACTCCTCCGGGACAGGGAAAAAGACCCAGTACTTC,CASSSDSSGTGKKTQYF
TRBJ2-1,TRBV7-9,.,TRBD2,TGTGCCAGCAGCTTAGGGCTAGCGGCGAACAATGAGCAGTTCTTC,CASSLGLAANNEQFF
TRBJ1-1,TRBV10-3,.,.,TGTGCCATCATCCGGACACCGAACACTGAAGCTTTCTTT,CAIIRTPNTEAFF
TRBJ1-2,TRBV27,.,.,TGTGCCAGCAGTTTATTCAGGGGAGAGGGCTACACCTTC,CASSLFRGEGYTF
TRBJ2-1,TRBV6-1,.,TRBD2,TGTGCCAGCAGGGATGGGCGGGGGGTGGACAATGAGCAGTTCTTC,CASRDGRGVDNEQFF
TRBJ2-7,TRBV28,.,.,TGTGCCAGCTTTCAGGGATTCGAGCAGTACTTC,CASFQGFEQYF
TRBJ2-3,TRBV28,.,TRBD2,TGTGCCAGCAGGGGGACTATAAGCACAGATACGCAGTATTTT,CASRGTISTDTQYF
TRBJ1-1,TRBV6-5,.,.,TGTGCCAGCAGTTACACGGGGATGGACACTGAAGCTTTCTTT,CASSYTGMDTEAFF
TRBJ2-5,TRBV5-1,once,.,TGCGCCAGCAGCCCTTACACTAGAAGTGAGACCCAGTACTTC,CASSPYTRSETQYF
TRBJ2-1,TRBV5-1,.,.,TGCGCCAGCAGCCCTGATAGCGGAAGTTACAATGAGCAGTTCTTC,CASSPDSGSYNEQFF
TRBJ1-2,TRBV5-1,.,.,TGCGCCAGCAGCTTGGGGGGCAGGGAAGCTCTCTATGGCTACACCTTC,CASSLGGREALYGYTF
TRBJ2-5,TRBV5-4,.,TRBD2,TGTGCCAGCAGCTTGGGAGCGGGAGGTACTGAGACCCAGTACTTC,CASSLGAGGTETQYF